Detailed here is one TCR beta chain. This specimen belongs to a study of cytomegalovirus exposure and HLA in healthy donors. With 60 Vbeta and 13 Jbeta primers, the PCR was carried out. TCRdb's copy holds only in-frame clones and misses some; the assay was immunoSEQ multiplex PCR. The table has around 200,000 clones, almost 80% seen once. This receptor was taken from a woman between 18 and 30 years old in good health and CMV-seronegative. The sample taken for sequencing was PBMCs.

The CDR3 protein is CASSQAFVTGVAGELFF. The CDR3 nucleotides are TGCGCCAGCAGCCAAGCTTTTGTGACAGGGGTAGCCGGGGAGCTGTTTTTT. V gene TRBV4-1 combines with J gene TRBJ2-2, with 8 bases that match TRBD1. Germline V gives CDR1 MGHRA, CDR2 YSYEKL. Trimming removed 1 base from V and 6 bases from J; junction bases left unmatched: 10. The CDR3 is made up of 17 amino acids.